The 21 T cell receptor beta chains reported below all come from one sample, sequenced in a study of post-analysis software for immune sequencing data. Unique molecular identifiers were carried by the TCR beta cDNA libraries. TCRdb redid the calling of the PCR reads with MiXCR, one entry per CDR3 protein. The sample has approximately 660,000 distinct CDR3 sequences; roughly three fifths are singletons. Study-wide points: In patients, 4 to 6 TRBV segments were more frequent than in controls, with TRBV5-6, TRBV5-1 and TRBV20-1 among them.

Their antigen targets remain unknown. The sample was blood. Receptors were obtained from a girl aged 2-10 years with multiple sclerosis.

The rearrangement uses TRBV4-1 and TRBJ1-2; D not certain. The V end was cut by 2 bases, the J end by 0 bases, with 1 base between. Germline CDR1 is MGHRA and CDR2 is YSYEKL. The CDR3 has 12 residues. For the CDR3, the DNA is TGCGCCAGCAGCCAAACTAACTATGGCTACACCTTC. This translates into CASSQTNYGYTF.

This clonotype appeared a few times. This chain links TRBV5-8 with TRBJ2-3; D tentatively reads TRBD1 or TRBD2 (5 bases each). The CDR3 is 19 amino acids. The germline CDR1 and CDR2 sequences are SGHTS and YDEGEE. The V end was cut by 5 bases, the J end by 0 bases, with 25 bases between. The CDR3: CASRSDRGRTLTSTDTQYF. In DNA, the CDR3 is TGTGCCAGCAGGTCAGATCGAGGGCGGACACTAACTAGCACAGATACGCAGTATTTT. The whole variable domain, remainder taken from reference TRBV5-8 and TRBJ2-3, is EAGVTQSPTHLIKTRGQQATLRCSPISGHTSVYWYQQALGLGLQFLLWYDEGEERNRGNFPPRFSGRQFPNYSSELNVNALELEDSALYLCASRSDRGRTLTSTDTQYFGPGTRLTVL.

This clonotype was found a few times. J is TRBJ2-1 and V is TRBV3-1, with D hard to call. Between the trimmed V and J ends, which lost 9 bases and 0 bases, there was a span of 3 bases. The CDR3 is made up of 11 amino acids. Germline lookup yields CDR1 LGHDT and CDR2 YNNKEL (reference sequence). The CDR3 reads CARPSYNEQFF. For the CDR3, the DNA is TGTGCCAGGCCCTCCTACAATGAGCAGTTCTTC.

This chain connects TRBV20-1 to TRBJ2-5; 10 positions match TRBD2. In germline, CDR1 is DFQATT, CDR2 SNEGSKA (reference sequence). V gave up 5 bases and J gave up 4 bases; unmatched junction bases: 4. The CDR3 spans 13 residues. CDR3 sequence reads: CSALAGDRETQYF. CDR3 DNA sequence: TGCAGTGCTCTAGCGGGAGATCGAGAGACCCAGTACTTC.

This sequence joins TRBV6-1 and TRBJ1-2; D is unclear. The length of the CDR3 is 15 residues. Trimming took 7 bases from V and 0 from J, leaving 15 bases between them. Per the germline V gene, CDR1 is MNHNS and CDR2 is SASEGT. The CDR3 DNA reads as TGTGCCAGCATCACTGACGACGGAGCTAACTATGGCTACACCTTC. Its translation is CASITDDGANYGYTF.

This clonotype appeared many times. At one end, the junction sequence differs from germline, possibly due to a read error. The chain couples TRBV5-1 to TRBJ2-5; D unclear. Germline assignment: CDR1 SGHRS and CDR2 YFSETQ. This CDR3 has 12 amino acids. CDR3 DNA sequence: TGTGCCAGCAGCCTCCTCCAAGAGACCCAGTACTTC. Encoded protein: CASSLLQETQYF.

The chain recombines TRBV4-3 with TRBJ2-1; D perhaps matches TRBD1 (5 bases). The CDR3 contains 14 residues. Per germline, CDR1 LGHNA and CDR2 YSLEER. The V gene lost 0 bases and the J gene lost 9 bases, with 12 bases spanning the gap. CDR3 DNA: TGCGCCAGCAGCCAAGATGGGGCTAGGACTGAGCAGTTCTTC. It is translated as CASSQDGARTEQFF.

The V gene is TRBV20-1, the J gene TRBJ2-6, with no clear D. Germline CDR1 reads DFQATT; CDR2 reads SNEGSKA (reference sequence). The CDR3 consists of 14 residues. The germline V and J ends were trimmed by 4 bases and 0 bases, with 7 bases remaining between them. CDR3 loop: CSAMTSSGANVLTF. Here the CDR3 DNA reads TGCAGTGCTATGACAAGCTCTGGGGCCAACGTCCTGACTTTC.

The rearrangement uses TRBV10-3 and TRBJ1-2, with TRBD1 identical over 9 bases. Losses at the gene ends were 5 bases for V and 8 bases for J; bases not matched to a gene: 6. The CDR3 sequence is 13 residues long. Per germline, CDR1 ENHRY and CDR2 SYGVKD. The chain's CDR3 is CAISSQGAEGYTF. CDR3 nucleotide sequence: TGTGCCATCAGTTCACAGGGGGCTGAAGGCTACACCTTC.

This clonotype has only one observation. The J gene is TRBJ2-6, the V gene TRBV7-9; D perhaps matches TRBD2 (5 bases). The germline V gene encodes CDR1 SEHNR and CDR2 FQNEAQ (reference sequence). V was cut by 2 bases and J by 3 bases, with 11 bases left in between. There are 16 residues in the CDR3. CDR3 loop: CASSLYGGRGANVLTF. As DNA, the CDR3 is TGTGCCAGCAGCTTATATGGCGGGCGTGGGGCCAACGTCCTGACTTTC.

CDR3 DNA sequence: TGTGCCAGCAGTCCGGATGGGACAGACTACGAGCAGTACTTC. It is translated as CASSPDGTDYEQYF. V is TRBV6-2 or TRBV6-3 and J is TRBJ2-7, with 7 bases that match TRBD1. The CDR3 length is 14 residues. The ends lost 5 bases at V and 3 bases at J; junction bases unmatched: 7. Germline V CDR1 and CDR2: MNHEY, SVGEGT.

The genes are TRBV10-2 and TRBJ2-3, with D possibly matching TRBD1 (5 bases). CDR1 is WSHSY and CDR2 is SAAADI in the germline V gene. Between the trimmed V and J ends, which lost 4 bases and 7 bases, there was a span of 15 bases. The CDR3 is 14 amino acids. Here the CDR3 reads CASSVIGGANTQYF. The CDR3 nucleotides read TGCGCCAGCAGTGTAATTGGTGGGGCGAATACGCAGTATTTT.

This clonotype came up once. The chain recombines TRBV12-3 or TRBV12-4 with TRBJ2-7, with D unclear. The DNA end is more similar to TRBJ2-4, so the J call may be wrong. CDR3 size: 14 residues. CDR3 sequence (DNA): TGTGCCAGCAGTTTCTGGGATCCCAAAAACATTCAGTACTTC. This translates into CASSFWDPKNIQYF.

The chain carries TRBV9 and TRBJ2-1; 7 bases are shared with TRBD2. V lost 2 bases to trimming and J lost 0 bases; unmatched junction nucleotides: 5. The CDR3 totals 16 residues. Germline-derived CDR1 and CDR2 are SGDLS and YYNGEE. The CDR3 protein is CASSVSGGSSYNEQFF. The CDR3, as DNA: TGTGCCAGCAGCGTTTCAGGCGGGAGCTCCTACAATGAGCAGTTCTTC. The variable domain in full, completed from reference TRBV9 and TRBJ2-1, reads DSGVTQTPKHLITATGQRVTLRCSPRSGDLSVYWYQQSLDQGLQFLIQYYNGEERAKGNILERFSAQQFPDLHSELNLSSLELGDSALYFCASSVSGGSSYNEQFFGPGTRLTVL.

The CDR3 DNA reads TGTGCCAGCAGTGAATACGTACTGGGGGGGAATGAGCAGTTCTTC. Protein: CASSEYVLGGNEQFF. The chain joins TRBV25-1 to TRBJ2-1; 7 bases agree with TRBD2. The CDR3 consists of 15 residues. The germline V gene has CDR1 MGHDK and CDR2 SYGVNS. V shed 0 bases and J 7 bases; nucleotides not matched to a gene: 6.

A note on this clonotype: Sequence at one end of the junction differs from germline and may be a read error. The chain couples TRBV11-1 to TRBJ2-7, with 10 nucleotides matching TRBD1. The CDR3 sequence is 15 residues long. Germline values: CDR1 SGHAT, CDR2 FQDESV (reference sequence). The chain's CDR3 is CANSPGTGVIYEQYF. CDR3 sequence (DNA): TGTGCCAACAGCCCCGGGACAGGGGTAATATACGAGCAGTACTTC.

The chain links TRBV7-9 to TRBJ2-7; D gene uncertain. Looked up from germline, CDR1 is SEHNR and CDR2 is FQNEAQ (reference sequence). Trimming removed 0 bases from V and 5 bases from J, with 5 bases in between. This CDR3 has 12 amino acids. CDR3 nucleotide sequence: TGTGCCAGCAGCTTAGCCCAGGACGAGCAGTACTTC. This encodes CASSLAQDEQYF.

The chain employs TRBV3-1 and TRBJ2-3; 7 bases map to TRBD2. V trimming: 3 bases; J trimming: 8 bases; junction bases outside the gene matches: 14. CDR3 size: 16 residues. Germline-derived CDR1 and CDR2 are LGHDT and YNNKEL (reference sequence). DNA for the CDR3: TGTGCCAGCAGCCAGGACCCTGGACTAGATCGGGGTACGCAGTATTTT. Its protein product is CASSQDPGLDRGTQYF.

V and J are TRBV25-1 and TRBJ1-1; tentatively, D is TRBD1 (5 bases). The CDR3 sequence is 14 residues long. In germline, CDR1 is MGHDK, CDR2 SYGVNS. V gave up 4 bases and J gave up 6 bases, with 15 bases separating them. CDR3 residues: CASSATFGGAEAFF. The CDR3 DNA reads TGTGCCAGCAGTGCCACCTTCGGGGGGGCTGAAGCTTTCTTT.

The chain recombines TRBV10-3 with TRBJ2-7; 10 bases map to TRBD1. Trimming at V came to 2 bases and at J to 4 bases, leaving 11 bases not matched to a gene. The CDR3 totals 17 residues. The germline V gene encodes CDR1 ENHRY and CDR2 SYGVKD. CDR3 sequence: CAISELPGTGVRYEQYF. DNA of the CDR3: TGTGCCATCAGTGAGCTACCCGGGACAGGGGTTCGGTACGAGCAGTACTTC.

CDR3 DNA: TGTGCCAGCAGCTCCGGGACAGGGGCTAACTATGGCTACACCTTC. This codes for CASSSGTGANYGYTF. The rearrangement links TRBV6-2 or TRBV6-3 to TRBJ1-2; TRBD1 matches 10 bases. Germline V gene lookup returns CDR1 MNHEY and CDR2 SVGEGT. V trimming: 6 bases; J trimming: 0 bases; junction bases outside the gene matches: 4. The CDR3 is made up of 15 amino acids.